This T cell receptor (beta chain) was identified during a study of T and B cells in COVID-19 patients. Overall study: Comorbidities linked to unfavorable COVID-19 outcome were present in about 90% of the 20 active-infection patients.

Blood genomic DNA input for TRB amplification was about 250-550 ng. BIOMED2 TRB-A/B primer pools were used in multiplex TRB PCR. Each CDR3 protein is one row after TCRdb ran MiXCR on the multiplex PCR reads. The sample yields more than 7,500 distinct CDR3 sequences, 25% to 35% seen once. Study findings and constraints: Sorted SARS-CoV-2-responsive or tetramer+ T cells and CD4+, regulatory and CD8+ subsets were not yet sequenced. Patients with COVID-19 reportedly showed strongly skewed T cell receptor beta variable and joining gene usage.

CDR3 size: 15 residues. About this clonotype: The target antigen is unknown.

The V and J genes are TRBV21-1 and TRBJ2-1; the DNA was not used to check the table's D call, TRBD1. TRBV21-1 corresponds to a pseudogene. This clonotype was obtained from a human donor with active COVID-19. Sequences were obtained from blood. CDR3 nucleotide sequence: TGTGCCAGCAGCAAGTTCGGGGGCGCGTACAATGAGCAGTTCTTC. Translated: CASSKFGGAYNEQFF.